The clone carrying this T cell receptor beta chain was counted ten times or more. Thyroid ultrasound and orbital computed tomography, with clinical symptoms and serum thyroxine and TRAb, informed diagnoses. These data belong to a study of T cells in Graves' hyperthyroidism and ophthalmopathy. Overall study context: Peripheral blood specimens were obtained at initial diagnosis, prior to any treatment.

Trimming cost V 3 bases and J 7 bases, with 9 bases left between them. CDR3 length: 12 residues. CDR1 is GTSNPN and CDR2 is SVGIG in the germline V gene (reference sequence). Amplification of TCR beta CDR3 regions was performed using RNA transcripts as template. An initial round of RT-PCR targeting the TCR CDR3 relied on the HTBI primer set. TCRdb re-called the multiplex PCR reads through MiXCR, storing one row per CDR3 protein. The table includes under 400,000 distinct CDR3 sequences, around 14% detected once. The source material was blood. V usage is TRBV30 and J usage is TRBJ1-4; unclear D gene. This clonotype originated in a young woman with Graves' hyperthyroidism that later progressed to Graves' ophthalmopathy. The CDR3 region is CAWRGLGEKLFF. The CDR3 DNA reads as TGTGCCTGGAGGGGGTTGGGTGAAAAACTGTTTTTT.